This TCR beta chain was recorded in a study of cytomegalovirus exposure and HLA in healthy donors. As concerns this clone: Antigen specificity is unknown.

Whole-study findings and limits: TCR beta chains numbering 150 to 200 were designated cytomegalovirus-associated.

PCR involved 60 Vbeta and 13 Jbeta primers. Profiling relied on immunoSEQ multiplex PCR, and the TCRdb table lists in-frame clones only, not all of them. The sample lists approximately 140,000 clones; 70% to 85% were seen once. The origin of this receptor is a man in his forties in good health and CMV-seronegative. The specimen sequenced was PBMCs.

CDR3 DNA: TGTGCCTGGAGCGCGTTACAGGGGGAGGACGAGCAGTACTTC. This sequence encodes CAWSALQGEDEQYF. This chain links TRBV30 with TRBJ2-7, with 8 bases matching TRBD1. The CDR3 has 14 residues. The V gene's germline CDR1 is GTSNPN and CDR2 SVGIG (reference sequence). With 3 bases clipped from V and 5 bases from J, the junction kept 9 bases outside the gene matches.